The present TCR beta chain was sequenced within a study of beta chain features in type 1 diabetes. As for the study in general: Taken together, all samples contributed 107,917,701 examined sorted cells. Notes on the study in general: cDNA-based reads could over-represent cells with high TCR expression. Insertion counts at VDJ junctions were lower in type 1 diabetes patients, who also showed more deletions there. Within patients, naive, central memory and Treg TCRB repertoires seemed more similar than within healthy donors.

The germline V gene has CDR1 MDHEN and CDR2 SYDVKM. The CDR3 is made up of 14 amino acids. V lost 6 bases and J lost 1; bases outside the gene matches: 1. Reverse transcription of all isolated RNA meant that expressed TCRB transcripts were sequenced. Sequenced by immunoSEQ multiplex PCR; TCRdb stores in-frame clones only, minus some. The sample lists about 110,000 clones; 30% to 40% were seen once. Points on this clone: Antigen specificity is unknown.

The sequenced sample was stem cell memory CD4+ T cells from blood. This clonotype was obtained from a woman aged 18-30 years in good health. The J gene is TRBJ2-1, the V gene TRBV28; 9 bases line up with TRBD2. The CDR3 loop reads CASRTSGSYNEQFF. For the CDR3, the DNA is TGTGCCAGCAGGACTAGCGGTTCCTACAATGAGCAGTTCTTC. Filled out from reference TRBV28 and TRBJ2-1, the complete variable domain reads DVKVTQSSRYLVKRTGEKVFLECVQDMDHENMFWYRQDPGLGLRLIYFSYDVKMKEKGDIPEGYSVSREKKERFSLILESASTNQTSMYLCASRTSGSYNEQFFGPGTRLTVL.